Reported below is one T cell receptor beta chain. This entry comes from a study of blood T cell repertoires in COVID-19. The V segment lost 2 bases and the J segment 5 bases; nucleotides outside the gene matches: 1. This CDR3 is 14 amino acids long. Germline V CDR1 and CDR2: MRHNA, SNTAGT. Authors' processing steps: How many nucleated cells were present was estimated from reference gene primer amplification. Profiling relied on immunoSEQ multiplex PCR, and the TCRdb table lists in-frame clones only, not all of them. The V and J calls and the clone size are those of that table, but D and trimming were determined from the DNA. The data show a few hundred thousand clones, about 89% seen once.

The chain has TRBV6-4 and TRBJ2-1, with TRBD1 identical over 9 bases. This TCR came from a man aged 35-49 years who had recovered from COVID-19. Sequencing was performed on peripheral blood. The CDR3 loop is CASSDGTGHNEQFF. The CDR3 DNA sequence: TGTGCCAGCAGTGACGGGACAGGGCACAATGAGCAGTTCTTC.